The 32 T cell receptor beta chains in this list originate from one sample, sequenced in a study of OX40 agonist ivuxolimab in advanced cancers. Method: immunoSEQ multiplex PCR; TCRdb's copy keeps in-frame clones and lacks some. The repertoire holds fewer than 90,000 clones, with approximately 89% as singletons. Sequences were derived from CD4+ or CD8+ T cells sorted from blood, sampled in a trial of the OX40 agonist ivuxolimab. These receptors were taken from an adult with an advanced solid tumor such as melanoma, head and neck, liver or kidney cancer.

This chain connects TRBV18 to TRBJ2-7; TRBD2 matches 12 bases. This CDR3 has 15 amino acids. V shed 3 bases and J 3 bases; nucleotides not matched to a gene: 3. The germline gives CDR1 KGHSH, CDR2 LQKENI. The CDR3 DNA sequence: TGTGCCAGCTCACCGACGACTAGCGGGAGCTACGAGCAGTACTTC. Translated: CASSPTTSGSYEQYF.

J is TRBJ1-3 and V is TRBV4-2; a weak D match, TRBD1 (6 bases). CDR1 LGHNA and CDR2 YNFKEQ come from the germline V gene. Between the trimmed V and J ends, which lost 2 bases and 2 bases, there was a span of 13 bases. The length of the CDR3 is 16 residues. In nucleotides, the CDR3 is TGTGCCAGCAGCCAAATTACAGGGAGCGCTGGAAACACCATATATTTT. Protein: CASSQITGSAGNTIYF.

This chain joins TRBV29-1 and TRBJ2-7; 8 bases are shared with TRBD1. The CDR3 contains 13 residues. J was trimmed by 1 base and V by 4 bases; bases with no gene match: 3. CDR1 and CDR2 (germline): SQVTM, ANQGSEA. The CDR3 loop reads CSVVRTGSYEQYF. The DNA of the CDR3 is TGCAGCGTTGTGAGGACAGGGTCCTACGAGCAGTACTTC.

CDR3 sequence reads: CASSLRDRDSPLHF. CDR3 in DNA: TGCGCCAGCAGCCTCCGGGACAGGGATTCACCCCTCCACTTT. The V call is TRBV5-1, the J call TRBJ1-6; 9 positions agree with TRBD1. This CDR3 is 14 amino acids long. Germline trimming cut 4 bases from V and 8 bases from J; bases unmatched to any gene: 4. Germline CDR1 is SGHRS and CDR2 is YFSETQ.

Only a few counts were recorded for this clone. The rearrangement links TRBV15 to TRBJ2-7; TRBD2 matches 8 bases. Germline lookup yields CDR1 LNHNV and CDR2 YYDKDF (reference sequence). The CDR3 totals 16 residues. Losses at the gene ends were 3 bases for V and 0 bases for J; bases not matched to a gene: 7. The CDR3 protein is CATSREKGLASYEQYF. CDR3 nucleotide sequence: TGTGCCACCAGCAGGGAAAAAGGACTAGCCTCCTACGAGCAGTACTTC.

This chain uses TRBV18 with TRBJ2-3, with TRBD2 identical over 14 bases. CDR1 KGHSH and CDR2 LQKENI come from the germline V gene. V was pared by 3 bases and J by 0 bases, with 2 bases of the junction left unmatched. The CDR3 length is 17 residues. The CDR3, as DNA: TGTGCCAGCTCACCTGGGACTAGCGGGGGTAGCACAGATACGCAGTATTTT. Its translation is CASSPGTSGGSTDTQYF.

V usage is TRBV7-9 and J usage is TRBJ1-1, with D possibly TRBD1 on 5 matching bases. V was shortened by 1 base and J by 5 bases, with 8 bases between the two germline ends. Looked up from germline, CDR1 is SEHNR and CDR2 is FQNEAQ (reference sequence). The CDR3 contains 13 residues. The CDR3 is CASSLEEGTEAFF. DNA for the CDR3: TGTGCCAGCAGCTTAGAGGAGGGGACTGAAGCTTTCTTT.

V and J are TRBV6-1 and TRBJ2-7; weak D call: TRBD1 (6 bases). The CDR3 sequence is 15 residues long. From germline, CDR1 is MNHNS and CDR2 SASEGT. V lost 6 bases, J lost 5 bases, and 20 bases lay in between. The CDR3 DNA is TGTGCCAGCAGCATAACAGGGCTTAGAGTCCACGAGCAGTACTTC. Translated, it gives CASSITGLRVHEQYF.

This sequence joins TRBV7-3 and TRBJ2-7, with D hard to call. The CDR3 extends over 14 amino acids. Germline V CDR1 and CDR2: SGHTA, FQGTGA. V shed 5 bases and J shed 1 base, with 12 bases lying between them. CDR3 coding DNA: TGTGCCAGCAGCCGCTCCGGAAAATCCTACGAGCAGTACTTC. It specifies CASSRSGKSYEQYF.

The CDR3 loop reads CASSQDRAGSTEAFF. In nucleotides, the CDR3 is TGCGCCAGCAGCCAAGATCGGGCAGGGAGCACTGAAGCTTTCTTT. The chain couples TRBV4-3 to TRBJ1-1; D might be TRBD1 (5 bases). CDR3 length equals 15 residues. Per germline, CDR1 LGHNA and CDR2 YSLEER. The germline V and J ends were trimmed by 0 bases and 4 bases, with 12 bases remaining between them.

The CDR3 DNA is TGTGCCAGCAGTGAAAGATACGAGCAGTACTTC. This translates into CASSERYEQYF. This chain uses TRBV25-1 with TRBJ2-7; D gene uncertain. The CDR3 runs 11 residues. V gave up 2 bases and J gave up 4 bases, with 3 bases separating them. Germline V gives CDR1 MGHDK, CDR2 SYGVNS.

J is TRBJ2-1 and V is TRBV2, with 9 bases fitting TRBD1. Germline V gives CDR1 SNHLY, CDR2 FYNNEI. The J segment lost 3 bases and the V segment lost 5 bases, leaving 5 bases of the junction unmatched. The CDR3 has 15 residues. The DNA for the CDR3 is TGTGCCAGCAGTTACGACAGGGGGAGCTACAATGAGCAGTTCTTC. Translation gives CASSYDRGSYNEQFF. Supplemented by reference TRBV2 and TRBJ2-1, the full variable domain reads EPEVTQTPSHQVTQMGQEVILRCVPISNHLYFYWYRQILGQKVEFLVSFYNNEISEKSEIFDDQFSVERPDGSNFTLKIRSTKLEDSAMYFCASSYDRGSYNEQFFGPGTRLTVL.

This chain links TRBV11-3 with TRBJ2-7; 12 bases align to TRBD2. Germline CDR1 is SGHNT and CDR2 is YENEEA. The ends lost 3 bases at V and 5 bases at J; junction bases unmatched: 5. The CDR3 totals 15 residues. Here the CDR3 reads CASSFPTSGSNEQYF. For the CDR3, the DNA is TGTGCCAGCAGCTTCCCGACTAGCGGGAGCAACGAGCAGTACTTC.

This chain links TRBV25-1 with TRBJ1-3; the D gene is possibly TRBD1 (5 bases). The germline V gene has CDR1 MGHDK and CDR2 SYGVNS. CDR3 size: 17 residues. With 4 bases removed from V and 4 bases from J, the gap between germline ends came to 20 bases. The CDR3 reads CASSVSRGLPSGNTIYF. CDR3 DNA sequence: TGTGCCAGCAGTGTATCCCGGGGCCTGCCGTCCGGAAACACCATATATTTT. The full variable domain, completed using reference TRBV25-1 and TRBJ1-3, is EADIYQTPRYLVIGTGKKITLECSQTMGHDKMYWYQQDPGMELHLIHYSYGVNSTEKGDLSSESTVSRIRTEHFPLTLESARPSHTSQYLCASSVSRGLPSGNTIYFGEGSWLTVV.

J is TRBJ2-7 and V is TRBV6-5; TRBD1 aligns across 7 bases. Per germline, CDR1 MNHEY and CDR2 SVGAGI. V shed 6 bases, J shed 5 bases, and the junction held 10 bases outside the gene matches. The CDR3 contains 14 residues. The CDR3 nucleotides are TGTGCCAGCAGGGTCCTCGGGACAGAGGACGAGCAGTACTTC. As protein: CASRVLGTEDEQYF.

The V and J genes are TRBV9 and TRBJ1-2; 8 nucleotides match TRBD1. Germline CDR1 is SGDLS and CDR2 is YYNGEE. V gave up 4 bases and J gave up 7 bases; unmatched junction bases: 18. CDR3 length equals 17 residues. The CDR3 loop is CASSPGQGPGVRGGYTF. For the CDR3, the DNA is TGTGCCAGCAGCCCCGGACAGGGACCCGGGGTAAGAGGTGGCTACACCTTC.

This clone was seen a handful of times. As DNA, the CDR3 is TGCAGCGTTCCGGGGGGGACTAGCCATAACAATGAGCAGTTCTTC. Its protein product is CSVPGGTSHNNEQFF. The chain employs TRBV29-1 and TRBJ2-1, with 9 bases fitting TRBD2. Germline V gives CDR1 SQVTM, CDR2 ANQGSEA. The CDR3 sequence is 15 residues long. With V trimmed by 5 bases and J by 5 bases, 10 bases remained unmatched.

This chain connects TRBV6-6 to TRBJ1-2, with D unclear. Per the germline V gene, CDR1 is MNHNY and CDR2 is SVGAGI (reference sequence). The CDR3 is 12 residues long. Trimming shortened V by 8 bases and J by 1 base, and 8 bases separated the two germline ends. For the CDR3, the DNA is TGTGCCAGCCGGGGAGGTAACTATGGCTACACCTTC. This codes for CASRGGNYGYTF.

The chain employs TRBV9 and TRBJ1-2, with D perhaps matching TRBD1 (5 bases). Germline CDR1 and CDR2: SGDLS and YYNGEE. The CDR3 sequence is 13 residues long. Trimming removed 7 bases from V and 0 bases from J, with 10 bases in between. Written as DNA, the CDR3 is TGTGCCAGCTCCCGGGGACCTAACTATGGCTACACCTTC. Translated, it gives CASSRGPNYGYTF.

The chain has TRBV6-1 and TRBJ2-7; D may be TRBD2 (5 bases). The germline gives CDR1 MNHNS, CDR2 SASEGT. The V and J ends lost 4 bases and 3 bases respectively, with 13 bases between them. The CDR3 contains 14 residues. The CDR3 coding sequence is TGTGCCAGCAGTGTCACCGGGATCGACTACGAGCAGTACTTC. This translates into CASSVTGIDYEQYF.

The rearrangement uses TRBV7-9 and TRBJ1-4, with TRBD1 matching over 10 bases. After removal of 3 bases from V and 7 bases from J, the junction contained 5 bases not matched to a gene. This CDR3 is 15 amino acids long. Germline assignment: CDR1 SEHNR and CDR2 FQNEAQ (reference sequence). The CDR3 reads CASSFRQGAGEKLFF. The CDR3 nucleotides read TGTGCCAGCAGCTTCAGACAGGGGGCTGGTGAAAAACTGTTTTTT. The variable domain in full, completed from reference TRBV7-9 and TRBJ1-4, reads DTGVSQNPRHKITKRGQNVTFRCDPISEHNRLYWYRQTLGQGPEFLTYFQNEAQLEKSRLLSDRFSAERPKGSFSTLEIQRTEQGDSAMYLCASSFRQGAGEKLFFGSGTQLSVL.

J is TRBJ2-7 and V is TRBV11-2, with D maybe TRBD2 (6 bases). V lost 5 bases, J lost 1 base, and 15 bases lay in between. Germline CDR1 SGHAT, CDR2 FQNNGV. CDR3 length: 15 residues. Here the CDR3 DNA reads TGTGCCAGCAGCCCCGGGATGACTAGATCCTACGAGCAGTACTTC. This sequence encodes CASSPGMTRSYEQYF.

This clone was counted once. The V gene is TRBV10-1, the J gene TRBJ2-5; D is unresolved. Trimming pared 3 bases from V and 3 bases from J, leaving 11 bases between. The CDR3 is made up of 14 amino acids. CDR1 is WNHNN, CDR2 SYGVQD, per germline (reference sequence). CDR3 loop: CASSDPSSEETQYF. CDR3 nucleotide sequence: TGCGCCAGCAGTGATCCCAGCAGCGAAGAGACCCAGTACTTC.

The V and J genes are TRBV6-1 and TRBJ1-5; the D is unclear. CDR1 is MNHNS, CDR2 SASEGT, per germline. This CDR3 has 12 amino acids. The ends were cut back, 3 bases at V and 6 bases at J, with 6 bases in the middle. CDR3 sequence reads: CASSERGQPQHF. The CDR3 region has the DNA TGTGCCAGCAGTGAGCGGGGTCAGCCCCAGCATTTT.

The J gene is TRBJ1-2, the V gene TRBV28; 8 bases map to TRBD1. Germline trimming cut 3 bases from V and 7 bases from J; bases unmatched to any gene: 4. Germline loops: CDR1 MDHEN, CDR2 SYDVKM. This CDR3 is built from 13 residues. The DNA of the CDR3 is TGTGCCAGCAGTTTCAGGGGGCTGGTTGGCTACACCTTC. This encodes CASSFRGLVGYTF.

In its sample, this clone was seen a few times. The V gene is TRBV5-1, the J gene TRBJ1-6, with D possibly being TRBD1 (5 bases). Per germline, CDR1 SGHRS and CDR2 YFSETQ. The CDR3 is 14 amino acids. V was cut by 3 bases and J by 4 bases, with 8 bases left in between. Here the CDR3 DNA reads TGCGCCAGCAGCTGGAGGGGTTATAATTCACCCCTCCACTTT. Protein product: CASSWRGYNSPLHF.

The CDR3 loop is CASSARSTGGQSSYEQYF. Written as DNA, the CDR3 is TGTGCCAGCAGTGCGAGGTCAACAGGTGGCCAGTCCTCCTACGAGCAGTACTTC. The chain combines TRBV2 with TRBJ2-7; maybe TRBD1 (5 bases). Trimming cost V 4 bases and J 0 bases, with 22 bases left between them. This CDR3 contains 18 residues. Germline CDR1 and CDR2: SNHLY and FYNNEI.

A remark on this clone: The same CDR3 is also encoded by other DNA sequences in this sample. The chain has TRBV5-1 and TRBJ2-3, with no clear D. The CDR3 has 14 amino acids. Trimming stripped 0 bases from V and 0 bases from J, with 5 bases between. Germline CDR1 is SGHRS and CDR2 is YFSETQ. The CDR3 region is CASSLEPSTDTQYF. The CDR3 coding sequence is TGCGCCAGCAGCTTGGAGCCTAGCACAGATACGCAGTATTTT.

This sequence joins TRBV19 and TRBJ1-3; tentatively, D is TRBD1 (5 bases). This CDR3 spans 19 amino acids. Germline V gives CDR1 LNHDA, CDR2 SQIVND (reference sequence). V was pared by 0 bases and J by 0 bases, with 18 bases between. CDR3 nucleotide sequence: TGTGCCAGTAGTATAGATCCACGGGGACGGAGAGCCTCTGGAAACACCATATATTTT. Translating it yields CASSIDPRGRRASGNTIYF.

This chain connects TRBV7-9 to TRBJ2-1, with 8 bases matching TRBD2. J gave up 9 bases and V 1 base, and 11 bases lay outside the gene matches. The germline CDR1 and CDR2 sequences are SEHNR and FQNEAQ (reference sequence). The CDR3 spans 16 residues. This CDR3 reads CASSLGGTRAFSEQFF. In nucleotides, the CDR3 is TGTGCCAGCAGCTTAGGGGGGACTAGAGCCTTCAGTGAGCAGTTCTTC. Looking up the rest from reference TRBV7-9 and TRBJ2-1 gives the full variable domain: DTGVSQNPRHKITKRGQNVTFRCDPISEHNRLYWYRQTLGQGPEFLTYFQNEAQLEKSRLLSDRFSAERPKGSFSTLEIQRTEQGDSAMYLCASSLGGTRAFSEQFFGPGTRLTVL.

As to this clone: At one boundary the junction diverges from the germline segment, which might be a read error. The chain couples TRBV10-3 to TRBJ1-1; TRBD1 matches 8 bases. The V gene's germline CDR1 is ENHRY and CDR2 SYGVKD. The length of the CDR3 is 13 residues. CDR3: CASSDDGTGGAFF. For the CDR3, the DNA is TGTGCCAGCAGTGATGACGGGACAGGAGGAGCTTTCTTT.

The rearrangement links TRBV6-5 to TRBJ2-1; TRBD2 might be the D (5 bases). V lost 5 bases and J 9 bases, leaving 14 bases between the germline ends. The germline V gene encodes CDR1 MNHEY and CDR2 SVGAGI. CDR3 size: 13 residues. For the CDR3, the DNA is TGTGCCAGCAGTCCTACTAGTCTATCTGAGCAGTTCTTC. Its translation is CASSPTSLSEQFF.